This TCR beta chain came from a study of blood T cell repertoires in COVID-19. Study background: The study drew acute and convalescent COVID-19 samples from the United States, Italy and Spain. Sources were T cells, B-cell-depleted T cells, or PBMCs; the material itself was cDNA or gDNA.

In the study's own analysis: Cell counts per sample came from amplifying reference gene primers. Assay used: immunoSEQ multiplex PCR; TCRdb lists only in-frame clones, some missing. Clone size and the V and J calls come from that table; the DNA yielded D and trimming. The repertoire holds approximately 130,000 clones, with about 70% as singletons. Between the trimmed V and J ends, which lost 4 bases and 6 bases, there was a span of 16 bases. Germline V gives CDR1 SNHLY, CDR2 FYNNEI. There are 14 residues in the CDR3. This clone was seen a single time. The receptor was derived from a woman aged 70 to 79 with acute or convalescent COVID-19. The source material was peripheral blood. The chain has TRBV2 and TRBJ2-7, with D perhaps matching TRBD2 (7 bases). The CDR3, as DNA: TGTGCCAGCAGTGTGGGGGGGCTCCTTTCCGAGCAGTACTTC. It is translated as CASSVGGLLSEQYF.